The next 28 T cell receptor beta chains were all read from a single sample in a study of T cells in Graves' hyperthyroidism and ophthalmopathy. RNA transcripts provided the source from which TCR beta CDR3 regions were amplified. A set of HTBI primers served as the primers for a first-round RT-PCR of the TCR CDR3. Each CDR3 protein is one row after TCRdb ran MiXCR on the multiplex PCR reads. The table shows 480,000 or so distinct CDR3 sequences, with 46% occurring only once. What was sequenced was peripheral blood or thyroid tissue (not recorded which). These receptors all stem from an adult woman with Graves' disease, either hyperthyroidism or ophthalmopathy (not recorded which).

With respect to this clonotype: This may arise from a read error, as a much more abundant clone is one base away. V is TRBV7-7 and J is TRBJ1-5, with unresolved D. The CDR3 has 15 residues. Germline loops: CDR1 SSHAT, CDR2 FNYEAQ (reference sequence). DNA for the CDR3: TGTGCTAGCAGCCCACTCCATGGTTCACGGCAGCCCCAGCATTTT. Protein product: CASSPLHGSRQPQHF.

The rearrangement links TRBV5-1 to TRBJ1-1; TRBD1 might be the D (6 bases). Germline V gives CDR1 SGHRS, CDR2 YFSETQ. V lost 0 bases, J lost 5 bases, and 23 bases lay in between. CDR3 size: 18 residues. The CDR3 here is CASSLALTTGLGRTEAFF. CDR3 nucleotides: TGCGCCAGCAGCTTGGCCTTGACGACAGGCCTTGGGAGGACTGAAGCTTTCTTT.

The chain carries TRBV20-1 and TRBJ1-2, with a possible D match to TRBD1 (6 bases). This CDR3 is 16 amino acids long. CDR1 is DFQATT and CDR2 is SNEGSKA in the germline V gene (reference sequence). Trimming took off 5 bases at V and 6 bases at J, with 25 bases between the two ends. The CDR3 sequence is CSAPPRDTSGDDGYTF. Written as DNA, the CDR3 is TGCAGTGCTCCTCCTCGGGACACTTCCGGGGACGATGGCTACACCTTC.

This clonotype was seen repeatedly, ten times or more. The V call is TRBV12-3 or TRBV12-4, the J call TRBJ1-2; TRBD1 might be the D (5 bases). This CDR3 has 14 residues. The V end lost 5 bases, the J end lost 4 bases, and 14 bases lay between the germline ends. The CDR3 nucleotides read TGTGCCAGCAGTCGATCACCTGGGGGCTATGGCTACACCTTC. It codes for CASSRSPGGYGYTF.

The chain has TRBV7-8 and TRBJ2-3; a weak D match, TRBD2 (5 bases). The V end lost 5 bases, the J end lost 3 bases, and 15 bases lay between the germline ends. The CDR3 totals 15 residues. CDR1 is SGHVS, CDR2 FQNEAQ, per germline. Written as DNA, the CDR3 is TGTGCCAGCAGCCCGGTCCGGCGGGCTACAGATACGCAGTATTTT. Translated: CASSPVRRATDTQYF. The full variable domain, in which reference TRBV7-8 and TRBJ2-3 provide the parts outside the CDR3, is GAGVSQSPRYKVAKRGQDVALRCDPISGHVSLFWYQQALGQGPEFLTYFQNEAQLDKSGLPSDRFFAERPEGSVSTLKIQRTQQEDSAVYLCASSPVRRATDTQYFGPGTRLTVL.

Here the CDR3 reads CASSIETGSRHEQYF. The CDR3 DNA is TGTGCCAGTAGTATCGAGACAGGGAGTCGGCACGAGCAGTACTTC. This sequence joins TRBV19 and TRBJ2-7; 7 positions match TRBD1. The CDR3 sequence is 15 residues long. In germline, CDR1 is LNHDA, CDR2 SQIVND (reference sequence). V shed 3 bases, J shed 5 bases, and the junction held 10 bases outside the gene matches.

This clonotype was recorded at least ten times. This chain connects TRBV5-1 to TRBJ2-5, with 14 nucleotides matching TRBD2. V dropped 5 bases and J dropped 5; count of bases not matched to a gene: 11. Germline-derived CDR1 and CDR2 are SGHRS and YFSETQ. This CDR3 spans 17 amino acids. This CDR3 is CASSAGLAGVAAETQYF. CDR3 DNA sequence: TGCGCCAGCAGTGCGGGACTAGCGGGAGTTGCAGCGGAGACCCAGTACTTC. The full variable domain, with the rest looked up from reference TRBV5-1 and TRBJ2-5, is KAGVTQTPRYLIKTRGQQVTLSCSPISGHRSVSWYQQTPGQGLQFLFEYFSETQRNKGNFPGRFSGRQFSNSRSEMNVSTLELGDSALYLCASSAGLAGVAAETQYFGPGTRLLVL.

To note about this clonotype: One junction end disagrees with the germline gene, perhaps due to a read error. The chain links TRBV24-1 to TRBJ1-2; D is unresolved. The germline V gene encodes CDR1 KGHDR and CDR2 SFDVKD. The CDR3 is 12 amino acids. CDR3 protein: CATIGREGGCTF. DNA for the CDR3: TGTGCCACCATTGGTAGAGAGGGTGGCTGCACCTTC.

This clonotype was seen ten or more times. This chain uses TRBV9 with TRBJ1-2; no firm D call. The CDR3 extends over 14 amino acids. V lost 0 bases and J 8 bases, leaving 14 bases between the germline ends. The germline CDR1 and CDR2 sequences are SGDLS and YYNGEE. The CDR3 is CASSVAEQVGGYTF. The CDR3 DNA sequence: TGTGCCAGCAGCGTAGCAGAGCAGGTTGGGGGCTACACCTTC.

This clonotype was seen more than once but under ten times. The chain uses TRBV20-1 and TRBJ2-7; D might be TRBD2 (6 bases). Deletions cut 4 bases from V and 8 bases from J, with 12 bases between. CDR1 is DFQATT, CDR2 SNEGSKA, per germline (reference sequence). This CDR3 region has 11 residues. This CDR3 is CSATPGLQQYF. The DNA for the CDR3 is TGCAGTGCTACCCCGGGACTCCAGCAGTACTTC.

The chain couples TRBV3-1 to TRBJ1-6, with 8 bases lining up with TRBD1. The CDR3 length is 16 residues. Germline-derived CDR1 and CDR2 are LGHDT and YNNKEL (reference sequence). The V and J ends lost 1 base and 9 bases, in that order; junction bases with no gene match: 8. CDR3 coding DNA: TGTGCCAGCAGCCAAGGGGCCCCAGGGGGCGGTTCACCCCTCCACTTT. It encodes CASSQGAPGGGSPLHF.

A word on this clonotype: The DNA is left out, because the CDR3 cannot be placed on it with certainty; the CDR3 is given as TCRdb lists it. The chain recombines TRBV11-2 with TRBJ2-5; the table's D call, TRBD2, was not checked against the DNA. The CDR3 spans 19 amino acids, including both terminal residues. Germline V CDR1 and CDR2: SGHAT, FQNNGV. CDR3 amino acids: CASSFYICSVDYPTETQYF.

V and J are TRBV20-1 and TRBJ2-5; perhaps D is TRBD1 or TRBD2 (5 bases each). V lost 0 bases to trimming and J lost 10 bases, with 18 bases between them. CDR1 DFQATT and CDR2 SNEGSKA come from the germline V gene (reference sequence). CDR3 size: 14 residues. CDR3 in amino acids: CSARDRAYPGGQYF. CDR3 DNA sequence: TGCAGTGCTAGAGATCGGGCCTACCCTGGGGGCCAGTACTTC.

Only a few counts were recorded for this clonotype. The J gene is TRBJ2-2, the V gene TRBV7-9, with TRBD1 matching 8 bases. The CDR3 length is 14 residues. Looked up from germline, CDR1 is SEHNR and CDR2 is FQNEAQ (reference sequence). Germline trimming cut 3 bases from V and 4 bases from J; bases unmatched to any gene: 1. The CDR3 DNA reads TGTGCCAGCAGCTTCACAGGGGGCACCGGGGAGCTGTTTTTT. Translating gives CASSFTGGTGELFF.

Ten or more counts support this clonotype. V is TRBV7-6 and J is TRBJ2-5, with TRBD1 matching 10 bases. CDR1 is SGHVS, CDR2 FNYEAQ, per germline. V shed 5 bases and J 5 bases; nucleotides not matched to a gene: 8. The CDR3 contains 15 residues. The CDR3 is CASSKGTGDGETQYF. As DNA, the CDR3 is TGTGCCAGCAGCAAAGGGACAGGGGATGGTGAGACCCAGTACTTC. Looking up the rest from reference TRBV7-6 and TRBJ2-5 gives the full variable domain: GAGVSQSPRYKVTKRGQDVALRCDPISGHVSLYWYRQALGQGPEFLTYFNYEAQQDKSGLPNDRFSAERPEGSISTLTIQRTEQRDSAMYRCASSKGTGDGETQYFGPGTRLLVL.

This clonotype was seen ten or more times. The chain joins TRBV2 to TRBJ2-6; TRBD1 matches at 9 bases. Per germline, CDR1 SNHLY and CDR2 FYNNEI. The CDR3 loop spans 17 amino acids. Germline trimming cut 5 bases from V and 5 bases from J; bases unmatched to any gene: 10. CDR3 in amino acids: CASSSTGTGIRANVLTF. CDR3 nucleotides: TGTGCCAGCAGTTCTACCGGGACAGGGATCAGGGCCAACGTCCTGACTTTC.

This clonotype was observed at least ten times. The DNA of the CDR3 is TGCGCCAGCAGGGGGGAACCTGGGTTCCCTGAAGCTTTCTTT. Amino acids: CASRGEPGFPEAFF. The chain recombines TRBV5-1 with TRBJ1-1; maybe TRBD1 (5 bases). This CDR3 has 14 amino acids. Per the germline V gene, CDR1 is SGHRS and CDR2 is YFSETQ. Trimming took off 5 bases at V and 6 bases at J, with 17 bases between the two ends.

The chain recombines TRBV20-1 with TRBJ2-3, with D perhaps matching TRBD1 (6 bases). From germline, CDR1 is DFQATT and CDR2 SNEGSKA (reference sequence). The CDR3 covers 15 residues. Trimming shortened V by 3 bases and J by 0 bases, and 13 bases separated the two germline ends. The CDR3 reads CSASPGQISTDTQYF. In DNA form, the CDR3 reads TGCAGTGCTAGTCCAGGACAGATCAGCACAGATACGCAGTATTTT.

The chain links TRBV7-8 to TRBJ1-1; D is ambiguous. CDR3 length equals 13 residues. CDR1 SGHVS and CDR2 FQNEAQ come from the germline V gene. V lost 5 bases and J lost 3, with 10 bases in between. The CDR3 DNA reads TGTGCCAGCAGCCGGGAAGAGGACACTGAAGCTTTCTTT. This translates into CASSREEDTEAFF.

This clonotype was picked up many times. The junction shows a germline mismatch at one end, possibly a read error. V gene TRBV7-7 combines with J gene TRBJ1-4; possible D gene TRBD1, 5 bases. There are 15 residues in the CDR3. CDR1 and CDR2 from the germline V gene are SSHAT and FNYEAQ (reference sequence). The CDR3 spells CASSLQKGANEKLFF. In nucleotides, the CDR3 is TGTGCTAGCAGCTTACAGAAAGGGGCTAATGAAAAACTGTTTTTT.

This clonotype was recorded a few times. The chain joins TRBV19 to TRBJ1-5; D not resolved. Germline assignment: CDR1 LNHDA and CDR2 SQIVND (reference sequence). The CDR3 is made up of 15 amino acids. Trimming cost V 0 bases and J 5 bases, with 11 bases left between them. The CDR3 coding sequence is TGTGCCAGTAGTATAGAGCCGATTATGCATCAGCCCCAGCATTTT. Translated, it gives CASSIEPIMHQPQHF. Full variable domain (outside the CDR3, taken from reference TRBV19 and TRBJ1-5): DGGITQSPKYLFRKEGQNVTLSCEQNLNHDAMYWYRQDPGQGLRLIYYSQIVNDFQKGDIAEGYSVSREKKESFPLTVTSAQKNPTAFYLCASSIEPIMHQPQHFGDGTRLSIL.

The chain combines TRBV12-3 or TRBV12-4 with TRBJ1-1; tentative D call: TRBD1 (5 bases). Trimming stripped 3 bases from V and 3 bases from J, with 23 bases between. The CDR3 runs 18 residues. This CDR3 reads CASSFPYVLRGADTEAFF. The CDR3, as DNA: TGTGCCAGCAGTTTTCCTTATGTGCTGAGGGGCGCGGACACTGAAGCTTTCTTT.

In this sample, this clonotype turned up a few times. V is TRBV12-3 or TRBV12-4 and J is TRBJ1-1, with D tentatively TRBD1 (5 bases). V shed 1 base and J shed 8 bases, with 23 bases lying between them. There are 17 residues in the CDR3. CDR3 region: CASSLDVGTTGAGEAFF. CDR3 nucleotides: TGTGCCAGCAGTTTAGACGTTGGGACCACCGGGGCCGGGGAAGCTTTCTTT.

Comment on this clonotype: With a much larger clone just one base away, this may be a read error. The rearrangement uses TRBV5-5 and TRBJ1-1, with a tentative D call TRBD1 (6 bases). There are 15 residues in the CDR3. CDR1 is SGHKS and CDR2 is YYEKEE in the germline V gene (reference sequence). Trimming cost V 0 bases and J 0 bases, with 9 bases left between them. This CDR3 is CASSLAGALNTEAFF. As DNA, the CDR3 is TGTGCCAGCAGCTTGGCAGGGGCTCTGAACACTGAAGCTTTCTTT.

The chain is built from TRBV2 and TRBJ2-7, with 8 bases fitting TRBD1. Unmatched junction bases numbered 10, after V lost 5 bases and J lost 4 bases. The germline gives CDR1 SNHLY, CDR2 FYNNEI. The CDR3 length is 15 residues. This CDR3 is CASSPGQGRDYEQYF. The CDR3, as DNA: TGTGCCAGCAGTCCAGGACAGGGTAGGGATTACGAGCAGTACTTC.

The V and J genes are TRBV20-1 and TRBJ1-5; 8 nucleotides line up with TRBD1. The CDR3 loop spans 16 amino acids. Germline V gene sequence: CDR1 DFQATT, CDR2 SNEGSKA (reference sequence). The V and J ends lost 5 bases and 7 bases, in that order; junction bases with no gene match: 16. The chain's CDR3 is CSAYTRDRTISQPQHF. CDR3 nucleotides: TGCAGTGCTTATACCCGGGACAGGACAATTTCCCAGCCCCAGCATTTT.

The chain recombines TRBV29-1 with TRBJ1-2, with D possibly matching TRBD1 (5 bases). Trimming took 7 bases from V and 6 from J, leaving 30 bases between them. Germline V lookup: CDR1 SQVTM, CDR2 ANQGSEA. There are 17 residues in the CDR3. The CDR3 region is CSARLWGRDLTVDGYTF. For the CDR3, the DNA is TGCAGCGCACGCCTATGGGGCAGGGACCTGACCGTTGATGGCTACACCTTC.

At least ten counts were recorded for this clonotype. V usage is TRBV20-1 and J usage is TRBJ1-4; 7 bases are shared with TRBD1. This CDR3 is 15 amino acids long. V lost 0 bases and J lost 2; bases outside the gene matches: 3. Per the germline V gene, CDR1 is DFQATT and CDR2 is SNEGSKA (reference sequence). CDR3 residues: CSARDLDRTNEKLFF. In DNA, the CDR3 is TGCAGTGCTAGAGATCTGGACAGGACTAATGAAAAACTGTTTTTT.